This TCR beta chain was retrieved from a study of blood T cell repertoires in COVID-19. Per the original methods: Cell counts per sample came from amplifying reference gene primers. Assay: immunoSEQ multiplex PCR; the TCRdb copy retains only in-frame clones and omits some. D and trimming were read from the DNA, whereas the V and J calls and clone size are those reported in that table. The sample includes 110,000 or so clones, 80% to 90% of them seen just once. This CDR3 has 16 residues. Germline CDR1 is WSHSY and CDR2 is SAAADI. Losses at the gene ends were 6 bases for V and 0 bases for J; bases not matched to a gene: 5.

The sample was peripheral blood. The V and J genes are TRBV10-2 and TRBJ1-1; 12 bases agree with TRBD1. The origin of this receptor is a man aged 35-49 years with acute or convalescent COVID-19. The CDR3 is CASRSGTGGLNTEAFF. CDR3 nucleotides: TGCGCCAGCAGATCCGGGACAGGGGGCCTGAACACTGAAGCTTTCTTT.